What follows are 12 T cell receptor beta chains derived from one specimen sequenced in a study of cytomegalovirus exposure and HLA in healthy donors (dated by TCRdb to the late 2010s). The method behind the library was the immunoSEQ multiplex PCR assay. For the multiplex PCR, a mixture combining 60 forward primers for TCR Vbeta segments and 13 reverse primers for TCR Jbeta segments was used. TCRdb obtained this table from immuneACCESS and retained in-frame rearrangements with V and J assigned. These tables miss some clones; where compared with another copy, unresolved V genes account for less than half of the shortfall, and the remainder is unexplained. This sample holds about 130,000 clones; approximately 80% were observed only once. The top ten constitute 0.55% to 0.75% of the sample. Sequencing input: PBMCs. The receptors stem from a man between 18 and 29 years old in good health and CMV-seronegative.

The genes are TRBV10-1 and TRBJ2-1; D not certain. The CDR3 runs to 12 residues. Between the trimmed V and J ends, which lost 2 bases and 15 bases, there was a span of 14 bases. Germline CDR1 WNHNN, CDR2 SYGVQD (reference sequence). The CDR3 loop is CASSEGPDTRFF. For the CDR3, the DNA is TGCGCCAGCAGTGAGGGTCCCGATACAAGGTTCTTC.

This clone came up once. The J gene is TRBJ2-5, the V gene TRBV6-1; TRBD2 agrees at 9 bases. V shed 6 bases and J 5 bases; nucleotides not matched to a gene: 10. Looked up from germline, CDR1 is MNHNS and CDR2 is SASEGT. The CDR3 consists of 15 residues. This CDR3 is CASRGVAGGTETQYF. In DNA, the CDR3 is TGTGCCAGCAGGGGGGTGGCGGGGGGGACGGAGACCCAGTACTTC.

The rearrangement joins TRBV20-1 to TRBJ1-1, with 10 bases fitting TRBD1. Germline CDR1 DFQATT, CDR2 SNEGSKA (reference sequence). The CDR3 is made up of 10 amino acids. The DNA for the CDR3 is TGCAGAGCGACAGGGGGCGAAGCTTTCTTT. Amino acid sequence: CRATGGEAFF.

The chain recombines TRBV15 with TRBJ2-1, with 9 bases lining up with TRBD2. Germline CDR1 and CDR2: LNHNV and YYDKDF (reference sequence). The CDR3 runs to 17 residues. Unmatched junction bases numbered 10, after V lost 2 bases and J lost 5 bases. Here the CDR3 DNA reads TGTGCCACCAGCAGAATCATTCTAGCGGGGTTCGACAATGAGCAGTTCTTC. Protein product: CATSRIILAGFDNEQFF. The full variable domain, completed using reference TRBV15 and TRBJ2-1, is DAMVIQNPRYQVTQFGKPVTLSCSQTLNHNVMYWYQQKSSQAPKLLFHYYDKDFNNEADTPDNFQSRRPNTSFCFLDIRSPGLGDTAMYLCATSRIILAGFDNEQFFGPGTRLTVL.

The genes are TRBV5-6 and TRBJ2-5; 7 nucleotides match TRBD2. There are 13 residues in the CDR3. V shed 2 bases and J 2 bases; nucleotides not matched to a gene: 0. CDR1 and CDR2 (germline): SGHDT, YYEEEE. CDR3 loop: CASSLLAQETQYF. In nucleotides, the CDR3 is TGTGCCAGCAGCTTACTAGCGCAAGAGACCCAGTACTTC.

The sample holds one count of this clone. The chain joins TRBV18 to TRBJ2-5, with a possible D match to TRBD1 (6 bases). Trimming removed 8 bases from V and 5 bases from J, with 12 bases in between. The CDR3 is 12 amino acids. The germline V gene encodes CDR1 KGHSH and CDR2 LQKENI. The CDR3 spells CASTPRGETQYF. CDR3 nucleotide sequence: TGTGCCAGCACGCCTAGGGGGGAGACCCAGTACTTC.

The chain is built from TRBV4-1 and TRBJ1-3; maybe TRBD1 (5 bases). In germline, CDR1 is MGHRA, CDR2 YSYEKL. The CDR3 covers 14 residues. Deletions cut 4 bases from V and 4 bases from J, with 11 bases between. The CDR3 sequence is CASSLERGGNTIYF. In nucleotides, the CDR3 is TGCGCCAGCAGCCTGGAAAGGGGCGGAAACACCATATATTTT.

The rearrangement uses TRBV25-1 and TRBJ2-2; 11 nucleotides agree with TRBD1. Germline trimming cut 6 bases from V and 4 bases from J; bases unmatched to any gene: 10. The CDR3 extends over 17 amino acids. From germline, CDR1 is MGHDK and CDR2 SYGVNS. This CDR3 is CASSGTGGLGGTGELFF. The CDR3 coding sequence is TGTGCCAGCAGCGGGACAGGGGGATTAGGGGGCACCGGGGAGCTGTTTTTT.

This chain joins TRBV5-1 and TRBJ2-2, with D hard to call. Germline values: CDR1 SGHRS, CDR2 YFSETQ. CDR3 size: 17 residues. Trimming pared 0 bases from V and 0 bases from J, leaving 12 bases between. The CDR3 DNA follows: TGCGCCAGCAGCTTGGTAGTAGGCAGGCCGAACACCGGGGAGCTGTTTTTT. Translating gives CASSLVVGRPNTGELFF.

CDR3 in amino acids: CASSSAGLEAQETQYF. In nucleotides, the CDR3 is TGTGCCAGCAGCAGCGCCGGCTTGGAGGCCCAAGAGACCCAGTACTTC. The genes are TRBV6-6 and TRBJ2-5; a weak D match, TRBD2 (5 bases). The CDR3 runs 16 residues. Trimming pared 6 bases from V and 1 base from J, leaving 18 bases between. Germline values: CDR1 MNHNY, CDR2 SVGAGI (reference sequence).

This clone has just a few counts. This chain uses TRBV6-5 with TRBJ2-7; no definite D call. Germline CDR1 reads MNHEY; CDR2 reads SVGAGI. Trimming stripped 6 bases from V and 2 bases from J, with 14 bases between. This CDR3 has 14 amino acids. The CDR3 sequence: CASRESWPPYEQYF. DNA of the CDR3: TGTGCCAGCAGGGAGAGCTGGCCGCCCTACGAGCAGTACTTC.

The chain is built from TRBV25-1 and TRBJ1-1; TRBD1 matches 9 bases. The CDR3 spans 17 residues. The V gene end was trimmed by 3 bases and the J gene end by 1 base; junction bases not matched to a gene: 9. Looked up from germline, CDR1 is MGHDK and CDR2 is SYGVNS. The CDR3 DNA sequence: TGTGCCAGCAGTGAGTATGGGACAGGGTTTACGAACACTGAAGCTTTCTTT. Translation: CASSEYGTGFTNTEAFF.